This entry describes one TCR beta chain. As yet, its antigen is unknown. Every isolated RNA sample was fully reverse transcribed, so sequencing captured expressed TCRB transcripts. Some clones are missing from TCRdb's copy, which holds only in-frame ones; the method was immunoSEQ multiplex PCR. The table includes 900,000 or so clones, 17% detected once. This sample was taken from a study of beta chain features in type 1 diabetes. Across the whole study: Across the samples, over 85 million sorted cells were examined in total. Overall study findings and caveats: Researchers reported that naive, central memory and Treg TCRB repertoires appeared more similar in patients than in healthy donors.

The CDR3 runs to 16 residues. Trimming left V 6 bases short and J 3 bases short, with 20 bases between. The germline gives CDR1 SNHLY, CDR2 FYNNEI. The sequenced sample was naive CD4+ T cells from blood. The gene calls are TRBV2 and TRBJ1-1; D gene uncertain. The TCR originated in a woman between 18 and 29 years old in good health. CDR3 DNA sequence: TGTGCCAGCAGGTACCAGGAGGAGGGTGGCGACACTGAAGCTTTCTTT. This encodes CASRYQEEGGDTEAFF.